Below, one T cell receptor (beta chain) is given with its context. Reverse transcription of all isolated RNA meant that expressed TCRB transcripts were sequenced. This table comes from immunoSEQ multiplex PCR, and its TCRdb copy is limited to in-frame clones, with some not included. Counted here are about 900,000 clones, roughly a sixth occurring once; the ten biggest clones make up 0.02% to 0.03%. There are 17 residues in the CDR3. V gave up 4 bases and J gave up 1 base; unmatched junction bases: 12. Germline V gene sequence: CDR1 SQVTM, CDR2 ANQGSEA. It was via CD45RO/CCR7/CD25/CD127/CD95/CD27 that CD4+ naive, central memory, regulatory and stem cell-like memory cells were sorted. This entry comes from a study of beta chain features in type 1 diabetes.

V and J are TRBV29-1 and TRBJ2-3; 9 bases align to TRBD1. The clonotype originates from a woman aged 18 to 35 in good health. The sample taken for sequencing was naive CD4+ T cells from blood. CDR3 nucleotides: TGCAGCGTTGTCGGGTGGACGGGACAGGGTGGCACAGATACGCAGTATTTT. It is translated as CSVVGWTGQGGTDTQYF.